This TCR beta chain appears in the sequencing data of a study of shared clonotypes between healthy human individuals. Assay: immunoSEQ multiplex PCR; the TCRdb copy retains only in-frame clones and omits some. The repertoire has 400,000 or so clones, roughly 96% of them found once; the top ten carry around 0.29%. J was trimmed by 1 base and V by 2 bases; bases with no gene match: 4. The CDR3 covers 15 residues. Germline loops: CDR1 SGHNT, CDR2 YENEEA. Donors were healthy HIV-negative adults without recent acute infections or vaccinations. V usage is TRBV11-3 and J usage is TRBJ2-7, with 8 bases matching TRBD2. The sample taken for sequencing was memory CD8+ T cells sorted from blood. Subset defined: CD45RO+ cells pooled with CCR7-negative TemRA cells. The TCR comes from a man aged 25 to 40 in good health. The CDR3 sequence: CASSLRERESYEQYF. CDR3 DNA: TGTGCCAGCAGCTTAAGGGAGCGGGAGTCCTACGAGCAGTACTTC.